These 3 T cell receptor beta chains originate from one sample sequenced in a study of blood T cells in healthy people across ages. PCR was performed a second time for about 6 to 11 cycles using a sample-barcoded 5' primer and a J-beta primer mix. TCRdb re-derived calls from the 5' RACE reads in MiXCR, one entry per CDR3 protein. Among under 1,000,000 distinct CDR3 sequences, about 34% were seen once, and the ten largest hold 10% to 15%. Sequenced input: blood. Every receptor here comes from a young man in good health.

This clonotype was found many times. This chain uses TRBV5-5 with TRBJ2-3; D is undetermined. Germline V gene data show CDR1 as SGHKS and CDR2 as YYEKEE (reference sequence). Trimming stripped 3 bases from V and 4 bases from J, with 12 bases between. CDR3 length: 14 amino acids. CDR3 DNA sequence: TGTGCCAGCAGCTATTTGGGGATAGCAGATACGCAGTATTTT. Translating gives CASSYLGIADTQYF.

The genes are TRBV4-3 and TRBJ2-1, with a possible D match to TRBD2 (5 bases). Trimming shortened V by 1 base and J by 5 bases, and 15 bases separated the two germline ends. The CDR3 loop spans 16 amino acids. The germline V gene encodes CDR1 LGHNA and CDR2 YSLEER. In DNA form, the CDR3 reads TGCGCCAGCAGCCAAGGTTTTCGGGGTCCCCACAATGAGCAGTTCTTC. It codes for CASSQGFRGPHNEQFF.

The chain couples TRBV12-3 or TRBV12-4 to TRBJ2-5; 9 bases fit TRBD1. This CDR3 spans 14 amino acids. The V gene end was trimmed by 7 bases and the J gene end by 5 bases; junction bases not matched to a gene: 8. CDR3 nucleotides: TGTGCCAGCAAGCCCACAGGGGGCTTTGAGACCCAGTACTTC. Its protein is CASKPTGGFETQYF.